The 19 T cell receptor beta chains below were found in one sample sequenced in a study of blood T cell repertoires in COVID-19 (TCRdb year 2020). Library creation used the immunoSEQ multiplex PCR assay. Not all clones reach the TCRdb copy of this immuneACCESS table, which keeps in-frame sequences only. Checked studies attribute under half of the gap to unresolved V genes and leave the rest unexplained. This sample has over 100,000 clones in its table, and 60% to 75% of those were observed once. The ten biggest clones cover approximately 2% of the sample. Source material: peripheral blood. The receptors stem from an older woman with acute or convalescent COVID-19.

The chain links TRBV5-8 to TRBJ1-5; TRBD1 aligns across 7 bases. The CDR3 has 15 amino acids. Unmatched junction bases numbered 8, after V lost 4 bases and J lost 4 bases. In germline, CDR1 is SGHTS, CDR2 YDEGEE. The CDR3 bases are TGTGCCAGCAGCCCGGGACAGAGCTTAAATCAGCCCCAGCATTTT. Protein: CASSPGQSLNQPQHF.

The V gene is TRBV29-1, the J gene TRBJ2-5; TRBD2 might be the D (5 bases). The CDR3 has 16 amino acids. V was pared by 0 bases and J by 5 bases, with 19 bases between. Germline V lookup: CDR1 SQVTM, CDR2 ANQGSEA. CDR3 loop: CSVEDERGIAVETQYF. For the CDR3, the DNA is TGCAGCGTTGAAGATGAACGGGGTATTGCTGTGGAGACCCAGTACTTC.

This clone turned up a few times. V usage is TRBV28 and J usage is TRBJ1-1, with TRBD1 identical over 9 bases. Germline CDR1 reads MDHEN; CDR2 reads SYDVKM. CDR3 length: 14 residues. Trimming took 4 bases from V and 6 from J; bases not matched to a gene: 6. The CDR3 is CASSSQGADPEAFF. The CDR3 DNA reads TGTGCCAGCAGTTCACAGGGGGCCGACCCTGAAGCTTTCTTT.

This clone was observed a handful of times. The chain joins TRBV6-2 or TRBV6-3 to TRBJ1-3; maybe TRBD1 (5 bases). Trimming took off 4 bases at V and 10 bases at J, with 20 bases between the two ends. Germline loops: CDR1 MNHEY, CDR2 SVGEGT. The CDR3 extends over 15 amino acids. CDR3: CASSFDGDGGSTIYF. DNA for the CDR3: TGTGCCAGCAGTTTCGACGGGGACGGGGGAAGTACCATATATTTT.

The CDR3 DNA reads as TGTGCCAGCAGTGCCGAGGGGGCGGACACCGGGGAGCTGTTTTTT. It yields the protein CASSAEGADTGELFF. The chain links TRBV2 to TRBJ2-2, with 7 bases aligning to TRBD1. CDR1 and CDR2 from the germline V gene are SNHLY and FYNNEI. The ends lost 4 bases at V and 3 bases at J; junction bases unmatched: 5. The CDR3 contains 15 residues.

The chain is built from TRBV19 and TRBJ1-1; tentative D call: TRBD1 (6 bases). The CDR3 length is 13 residues. Germline V gene sequence: CDR1 LNHDA, CDR2 SQIVND (reference sequence). V shed 3 bases and J shed 7 bases, with 12 bases lying between them. DNA of the CDR3: TGTGCCAGTAGTATGGCAGGGGAAGGTGAAGCTTTCTTT. It specifies CASSMAGEGEAFF.

This clone was counted once. V is TRBV11-2 and J is TRBJ1-1, with TRBD1 matching 10 bases. With V trimmed by 5 bases and J by 3 bases, 6 bases remained unmatched. CDR1 and CDR2 from the germline V gene are SGHAT and FQNNGV. There are 15 residues in the CDR3. Here the CDR3 reads CASSVRDRGYTEAFF. CDR3 bases: TGTGCCAGCAGCGTTCGGGACAGGGGATACACTGAAGCTTTCTTT.

This clone occurred a few times. The chain is built from TRBV2 and TRBJ2-1; D perhaps matches TRBD2 (5 bases). Trimming removed 4 bases from V and 8 bases from J, with 12 bases in between. Germline values: CDR1 SNHLY, CDR2 FYNNEI. This CDR3 has 13 residues. In DNA form, the CDR3 reads TGTGCCAGCAGTGGGACTTTAAGGGATGAGCAGTTCTTC. Its translation is CASSGTLRDEQFF.

V and J are TRBV7-8 and TRBJ2-3; D ambiguous. Trimming stripped 4 bases from V and 3 bases from J, with 8 bases between. Germline CDR1 is SGHVS and CDR2 is FQNEAQ. The CDR3 sequence is 13 residues long. The CDR3 DNA is TGTGCCAGCAGCTCATACTTGACAGATACGCAGTATTTT. This codes for CASSSYLTDTQYF.

The V call is TRBV6-5, the J call TRBJ2-3, with a tentative D call TRBD1 (5 bases). Trimming pared 6 bases from V and 1 base from J, leaving 11 bases between. The germline V gene has CDR1 MNHEY and CDR2 SVGAGI. The CDR3 runs to 14 residues. The DNA of the CDR3 is TGTGCCAGCAGGGAGTTGGGGCGCACAGATACGCAGTATTTT. It yields the protein CASRELGRTDTQYF.

The gene calls are TRBV5-6 and TRBJ2-7, with 14 bases lining up with TRBD2. The V and J ends lost 4 bases and 7 bases, in that order; junction bases with no gene match: 4. Germline V gene lookup returns CDR1 SGHDT and CDR2 YYEEEE. The CDR3 has 14 amino acids. This CDR3 reads CASSRLAGGHEQYF. CDR3 nucleotides: TGTGCCAGCAGCCGACTAGCGGGGGGGCATGAGCAGTACTTC.

This clone was detected a few times. V gene TRBV12-3 or TRBV12-4 combines with J gene TRBJ1-1; the D is unclear. There are 13 residues in the CDR3. V shed 4 bases and J shed 8 bases, with 14 bases lying between them. CDR3 nucleotide sequence: TGTGCCAGCAGTTCCCGGCCGGGAGGCGAAGCTTTCTTT. It specifies CASSSRPGGEAFF.

The chain recombines TRBV4-2 with TRBJ2-7; 10 positions agree with TRBD2. Germline loops: CDR1 LGHNA, CDR2 YNFKEQ. The CDR3 is 17 residues long. With 3 bases clipped from V and 6 bases from J, the junction kept 14 bases outside the gene matches. The CDR3, as DNA: TGTGCCAGCAGCCATCGCACGAAGCGGGGGGGCCTCTCCGAGCAGTACTTC. Encoded protein: CASSHRTKRGGLSEQYF.

The chain uses TRBV2 and TRBJ2-2; TRBD2 aligns across 7 bases. The CDR3 runs to 14 residues. CDR1 and CDR2 from the germline V gene are SNHLY and FYNNEI. J gave up 5 bases and V 6 bases, and 6 bases lay outside the gene matches. The CDR3 here is CASSKEGGTGELFF. In DNA, the CDR3 is TGTGCCAGCAGCAAGGAGGGAGGGACCGGGGAGCTGTTTTTT.

This chain uses TRBV10-3 with TRBJ1-2; a possible D gene is TRBD1 (6 bases). Germline V CDR1 and CDR2: ENHRY, SYGVKD. Trimming stripped 6 bases from V and 6 bases from J, with 17 bases between. This CDR3 is 14 amino acids long. DNA of the CDR3: TGTGCCATCAGACAATCCGACAGGCGGGATGGCTACACCTTC. Translated, it gives CAIRQSDRRDGYTF.

The sample holds a few counts of this clone. This chain links TRBV7-2 with TRBJ1-6; 11 bases are shared with TRBD1. Germline V gene sequence: CDR1 SGHTA, CDR2 FQGNSA. This CDR3 is built from 15 residues. J was trimmed by 10 bases and V by 1 base; bases with no gene match: 3. The CDR3: CASSLDGTGGSPLHF. The DNA for the CDR3 is TGTGCCAGCAGCTTAGATGGGACAGGGGGATCACCCCTCCACTTT.

V usage is TRBV6-6 and J usage is TRBJ2-5; 7 bases are shared with TRBD1. J lost 5 bases, V lost 5 bases, and 8 bases had no gene match. The germline V gene encodes CDR1 MNHNY and CDR2 SVGAGI (reference sequence). This CDR3 is 14 amino acids long. The CDR3 sequence: CASSQTGLGETQYF. The DNA for the CDR3 is TGTGCCAGCAGTCAGACAGGGTTAGGGGAGACCCAGTACTTC.

This clone was seen a handful of times. The rearrangement joins TRBV4-2 to TRBJ2-2, with 13 bases fitting TRBD2. The CDR3 is made up of 16 amino acids. V trimming: 4 bases; J trimming: 6 bases; junction bases outside the gene matches: 5. The germline V gene has CDR1 LGHNA and CDR2 YNFKEQ. CDR3 amino acids: CASSPTSGRRAGELFF. The CDR3 DNA follows: TGTGCCAGCAGCCCGACTAGCGGGAGGCGGGCCGGGGAGCTGTTTTTT.

The chain uses TRBV11-2 and TRBJ2-1; possible D gene TRBD2, 5 bases. The CDR3 sequence is 14 residues long. From germline, CDR1 is SGHAT and CDR2 FQNNGV. Trimming took 5 bases from V and 6 from J, leaving 14 bases between them. CDR3 residues: CASSPSPLGNEQFF. The CDR3 DNA reads as TGTGCCAGCAGCCCCTCCCCACTAGGCAATGAGCAGTTCTTC.